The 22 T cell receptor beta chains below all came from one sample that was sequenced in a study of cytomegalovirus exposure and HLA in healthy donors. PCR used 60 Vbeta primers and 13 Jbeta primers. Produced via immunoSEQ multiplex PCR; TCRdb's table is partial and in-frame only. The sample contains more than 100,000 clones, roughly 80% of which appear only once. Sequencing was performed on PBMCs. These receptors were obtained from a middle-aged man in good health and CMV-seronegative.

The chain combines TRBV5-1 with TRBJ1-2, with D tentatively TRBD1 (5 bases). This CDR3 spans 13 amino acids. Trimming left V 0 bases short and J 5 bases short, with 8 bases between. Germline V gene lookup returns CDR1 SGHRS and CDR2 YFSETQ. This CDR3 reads CASSLATVYGYTF. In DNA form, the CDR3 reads TGCGCCAGCAGCTTGGCGACAGTATATGGCTACACCTTC.

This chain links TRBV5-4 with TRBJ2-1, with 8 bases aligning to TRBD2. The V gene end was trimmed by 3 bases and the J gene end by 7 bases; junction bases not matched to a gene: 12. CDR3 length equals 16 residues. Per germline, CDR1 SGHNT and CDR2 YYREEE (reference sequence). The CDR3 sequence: CASSSPYSGKGNEQFF. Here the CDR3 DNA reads TGTGCCAGCAGCTCACCTTATAGCGGGAAGGGGAATGAGCAGTTCTTC.

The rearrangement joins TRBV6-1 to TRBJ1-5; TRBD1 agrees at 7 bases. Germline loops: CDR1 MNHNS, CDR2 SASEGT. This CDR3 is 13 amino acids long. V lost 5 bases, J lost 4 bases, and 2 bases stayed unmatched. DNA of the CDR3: TGTGCCAGCAGTCCGACAGGGAATCAGCCCCAGCATTTT. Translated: CASSPTGNQPQHF.

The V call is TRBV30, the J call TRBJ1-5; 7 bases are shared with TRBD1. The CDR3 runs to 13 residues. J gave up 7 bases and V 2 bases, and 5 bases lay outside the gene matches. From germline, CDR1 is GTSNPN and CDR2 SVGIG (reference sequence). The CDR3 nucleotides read TGTGCCTGGAGTCCCACCAGGGGGCAGCCCCAGCATTTT. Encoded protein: CAWSPTRGQPQHF.

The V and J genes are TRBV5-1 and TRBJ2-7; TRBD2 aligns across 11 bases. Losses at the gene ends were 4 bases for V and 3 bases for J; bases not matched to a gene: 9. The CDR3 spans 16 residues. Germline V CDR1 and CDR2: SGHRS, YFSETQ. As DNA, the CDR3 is TGCGCCAGCAGCCCCCGGGGACTAGCGGATATCTACGAGCAGTACTTC. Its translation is CASSPRGLADIYEQYF.

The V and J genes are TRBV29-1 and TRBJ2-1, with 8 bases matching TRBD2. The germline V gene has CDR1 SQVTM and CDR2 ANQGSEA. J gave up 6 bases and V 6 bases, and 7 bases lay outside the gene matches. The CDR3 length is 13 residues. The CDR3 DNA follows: TGCAGCGTAGCGTACAGCGGGGGCAATGAGCAGTTCTTC. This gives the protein CSVAYSGGNEQFF.

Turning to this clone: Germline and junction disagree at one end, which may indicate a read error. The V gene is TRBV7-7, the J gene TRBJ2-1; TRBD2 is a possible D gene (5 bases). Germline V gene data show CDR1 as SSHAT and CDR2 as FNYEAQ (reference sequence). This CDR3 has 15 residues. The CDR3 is CASSLRESSYNEQFF. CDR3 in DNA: TGTGCTAGCAGCTTACGGGAATCTTCCTACAATGAGCAGTTCTTC. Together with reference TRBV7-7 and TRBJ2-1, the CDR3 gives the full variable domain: GAGVSQSPRYKVTKRGQDVTLRCDPISSHATLYWYQQALGQGPEFLTYFNYEAQPDKSGLPSDRFSAERPEGSISTLTIQRTEQRDSAMYRCASSLRESSYNEQFFGPGTRLTVL.

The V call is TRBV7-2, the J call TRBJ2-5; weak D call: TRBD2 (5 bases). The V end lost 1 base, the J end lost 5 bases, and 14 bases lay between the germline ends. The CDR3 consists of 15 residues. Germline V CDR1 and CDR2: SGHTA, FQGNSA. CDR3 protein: CASSLGRGGPETQYF. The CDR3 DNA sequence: TGTGCCAGCAGCTTAGGTCGGGGTGGGCCGGAGACCCAGTACTTC.

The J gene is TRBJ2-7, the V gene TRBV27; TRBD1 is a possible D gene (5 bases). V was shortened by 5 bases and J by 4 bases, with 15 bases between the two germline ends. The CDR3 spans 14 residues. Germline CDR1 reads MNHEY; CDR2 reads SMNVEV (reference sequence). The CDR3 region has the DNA TGTGCCAGCAGTACCTCGCCAGGGTCGTACGAGCAGTACTTC. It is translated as CASSTSPGSYEQYF.

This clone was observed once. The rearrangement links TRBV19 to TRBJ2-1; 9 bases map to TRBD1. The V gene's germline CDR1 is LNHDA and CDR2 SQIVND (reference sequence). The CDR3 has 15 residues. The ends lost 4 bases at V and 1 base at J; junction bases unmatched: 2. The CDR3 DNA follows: TGTGCCAGTAGTACCGGACAGGGGTCCTACAATGAGCAGTTCTTC. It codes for CASSTGQGSYNEQFF.

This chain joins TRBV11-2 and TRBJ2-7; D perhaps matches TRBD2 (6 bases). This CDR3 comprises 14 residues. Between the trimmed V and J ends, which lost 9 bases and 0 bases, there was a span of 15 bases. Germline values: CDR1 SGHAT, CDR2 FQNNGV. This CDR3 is CASSRDGSSYEQYF. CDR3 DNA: TGTGCCAGTTCGCGGGACGGAAGCTCCTACGAGCAGTACTTC.

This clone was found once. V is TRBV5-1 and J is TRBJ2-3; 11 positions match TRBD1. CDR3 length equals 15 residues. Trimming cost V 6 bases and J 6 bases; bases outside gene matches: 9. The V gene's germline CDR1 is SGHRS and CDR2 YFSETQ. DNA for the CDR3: TGCGCCAGCAAGATGGGACAGGGGGTCGCCGATACGCAGTATTTT. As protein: CASKMGQGVADTQYF.

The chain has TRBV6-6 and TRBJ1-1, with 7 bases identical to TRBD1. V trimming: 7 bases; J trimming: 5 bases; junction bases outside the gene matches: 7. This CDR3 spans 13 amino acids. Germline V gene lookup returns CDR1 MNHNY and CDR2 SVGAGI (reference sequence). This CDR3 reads CASTQTRGTEAFF. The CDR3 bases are TGTGCCAGCACCCAAACCAGGGGGACTGAAGCTTTCTTT.

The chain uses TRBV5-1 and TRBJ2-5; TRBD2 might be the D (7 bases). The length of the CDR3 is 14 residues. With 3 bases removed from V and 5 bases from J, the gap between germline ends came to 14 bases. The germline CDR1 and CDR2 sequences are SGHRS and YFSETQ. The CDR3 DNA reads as TGCGCCAGCAGCTCTGGGGGGGGCGAGGAGACCCAGTACTTC. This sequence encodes CASSSGGGEETQYF.

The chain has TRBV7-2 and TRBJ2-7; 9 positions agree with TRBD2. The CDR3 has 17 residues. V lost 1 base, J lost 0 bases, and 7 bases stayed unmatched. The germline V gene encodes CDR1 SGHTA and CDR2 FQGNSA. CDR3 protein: CASSLVGAGGNSYEQYF. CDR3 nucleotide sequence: TGTGCCAGCAGCTTAGTCGGAGCGGGGGGCAACTCCTACGAGCAGTACTTC.

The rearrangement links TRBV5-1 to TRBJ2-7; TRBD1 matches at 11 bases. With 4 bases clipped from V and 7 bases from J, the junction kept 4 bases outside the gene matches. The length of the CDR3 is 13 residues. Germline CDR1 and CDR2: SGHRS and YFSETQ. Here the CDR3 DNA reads TGCGCCAGCAGCCGGACAGGGGGCGTAGAGCAGTACTTC. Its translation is CASSRTGGVEQYF.

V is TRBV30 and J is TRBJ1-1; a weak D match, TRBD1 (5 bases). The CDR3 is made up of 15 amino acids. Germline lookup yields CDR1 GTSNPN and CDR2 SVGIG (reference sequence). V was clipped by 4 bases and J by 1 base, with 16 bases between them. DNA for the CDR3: TGTGCCTGGACCCCTTTAGGCAGGGCGAACACTGAAGCTTTCTTT. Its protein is CAWTPLGRANTEAFF.

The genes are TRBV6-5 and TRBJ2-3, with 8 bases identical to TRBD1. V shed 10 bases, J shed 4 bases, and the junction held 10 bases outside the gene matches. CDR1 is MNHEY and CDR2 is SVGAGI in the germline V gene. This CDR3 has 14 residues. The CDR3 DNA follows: TGTGCCACCCGACGACAGGGGTTTGCAGATACGCAGTATTTT. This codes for CATRRQGFADTQYF.

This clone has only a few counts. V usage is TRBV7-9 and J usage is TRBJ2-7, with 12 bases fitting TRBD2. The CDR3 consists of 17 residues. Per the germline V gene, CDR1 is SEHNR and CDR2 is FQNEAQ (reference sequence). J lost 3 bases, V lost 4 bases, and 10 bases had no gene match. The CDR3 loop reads CASSSTSGGPRYYEQYF. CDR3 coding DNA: TGTGCCAGCAGCTCAACTAGCGGGGGGCCCCGGTACTACGAGCAGTACTTC.

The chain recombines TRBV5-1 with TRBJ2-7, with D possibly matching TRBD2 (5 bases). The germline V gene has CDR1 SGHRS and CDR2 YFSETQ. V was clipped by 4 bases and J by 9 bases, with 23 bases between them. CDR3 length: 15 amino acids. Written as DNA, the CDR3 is TGCGCCAGCAGCCTAGGAAACCCGGGCTCTGAGGGGCAGTACTTC. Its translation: CASSLGNPGSEGQYF.

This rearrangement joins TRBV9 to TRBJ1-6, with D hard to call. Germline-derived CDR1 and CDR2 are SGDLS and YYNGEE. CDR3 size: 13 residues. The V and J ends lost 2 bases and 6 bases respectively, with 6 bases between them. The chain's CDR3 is CASSVSLNSPLHF. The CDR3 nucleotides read TGTGCCAGCAGCGTCAGTCTTAATTCACCCCTCCACTTT.

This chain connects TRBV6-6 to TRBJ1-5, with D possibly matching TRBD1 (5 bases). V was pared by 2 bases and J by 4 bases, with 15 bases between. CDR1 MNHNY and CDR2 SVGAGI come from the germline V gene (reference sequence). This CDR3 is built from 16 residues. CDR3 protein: CASSYRGIRENQPQHF. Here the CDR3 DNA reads TGTGCCAGCAGTTACAGGGGAATTCGAGAGAATCAGCCCCAGCATTTT.